This T cell receptor (beta chain) was identified in a study of blood T cell repertoires in COVID-19. Authors' processing steps: Reference gene primers were amplified, and this amplification served to estimate nucleated cell counts. TCRdb's copy holds only in-frame clones and misses some; the assay was immunoSEQ multiplex PCR. That table supplies the V and J calls and clone size; D and trimming were determined from the DNA. The sample includes fewer than 300,000 clones, approximately 83% of them seen just once. Two negative PCRs, clearance, or symptom resolution characterized the recovered Cohort 3 donors. V was pared by 0 bases and J by 0 bases, with 10 bases between. Germline-derived CDR1 and CDR2 are SGHKS and YYEKEE (reference sequence). CDR3 length: 17 residues.

The clonotype comes from a woman aged 25 to 39 who had recovered from COVID-19. Sequenced: PBMCs or T cells enriched from blood (not recorded which). The chain is built from TRBV5-5 and TRBJ2-6, with no clear D. This CDR3 reads CASSLAGGSSGANVLTF. The CDR3 DNA follows: TGTGCCAGCAGCTTGGCCGGCGGAAGCTCTGGGGCCAACGTCCTGACTTTC.